These 27 T cell receptor beta chains were sequenced from one sample in a study of cytomegalovirus exposure and HLA in healthy donors. Only in-frame clones appear in the TCRdb table, and some are missing; sequencing was by immunoSEQ multiplex PCR. This sample has some 140,000 clones; about 83% occur once, and the top ten carry 1.4% to 1.5%. Specimen: PBMCs. These receptors were collected from a woman in her 30s in good health and CMV-seronegative.

The chain combines TRBV7-9 with TRBJ2-2; no firm D call. The CDR3 runs 16 residues. V lost 2 bases and J lost 2, with 12 bases in between. Germline values: CDR1 SEHNR, CDR2 FQNEAQ (reference sequence). CDR3 nucleotide sequence: TGTGCCAGCAGCTTACCGATCCCACTAAACACCGGGGAGCTGTTTTTT. This sequence encodes CASSLPIPLNTGELFF. The variable domain in full, completed from reference TRBV7-9 and TRBJ2-2, reads DTGVSQNPRHKITKRGQNVTFRCDPISEHNRLYWYRQTLGQGPEFLTYFQNEAQLEKSRLLSDRFSAERPKGSFSTLEIQRTEQGDSAMYLCASSLPIPLNTGELFFGEGSRLTVL.

V and J are TRBV15 and TRBJ2-1; 7 nucleotides line up with TRBD1. The V gene's germline CDR1 is LNHNV and CDR2 YYDKDF (reference sequence). The CDR3 consists of 15 residues. Trimming cost V 4 bases and J 4 bases; bases outside gene matches: 7. CDR3: CATSNSGTAYNEQFF. CDR3 nucleotide sequence: TGTGCCACCAGCAACTCAGGGACAGCGTACAATGAGCAGTTCTTC.

The CDR3 sequence: CASNFQGVSNEQFF. CDR3 coding DNA: TGTGCCAGCAATTTCCAGGGGGTAAGCAATGAGCAGTTCTTC. V and J are TRBV6-6 and TRBJ2-1, with 7 nucleotides matching TRBD1. Trimming took 7 bases from V and 6 from J; bases not matched to a gene: 9. This CDR3 is built from 14 residues. Germline CDR1 and CDR2: MNHNY and SVGAGI (reference sequence).

For this clone: The junction and the germline gene differ at one end; a read error may be behind it. The chain has TRBV9 and TRBJ1-2; perhaps TRBD1 as D (5 bases). The germline V gene has CDR1 SGDLS and CDR2 YYNGEE. CDR3 size: 12 residues. CDR3 loop: CASSAGVSGYTF. The CDR3 DNA reads as TGTGCTAGCAGCGCGGGGGTCTCTGGCTACACCTTC.

V usage is TRBV28 and J usage is TRBJ1-1; D is perhaps TRBD1 (6 bases). CDR1 and CDR2 from the germline V gene are MDHEN and SYDVKM. This CDR3 contains 16 residues. The V and J ends lost 6 bases and 7 bases respectively, with 24 bases between them. Here the CDR3 reads CASSSQPDSRGVEAFF. The CDR3 nucleotides are TGTGCCAGCAGCTCACAACCGGACAGTCGGGGAGTTGAAGCTTTCTTT.

The V and J genes are TRBV7-8 and TRBJ2-5, with 10 nucleotides matching TRBD2. This CDR3 region has 16 residues. Germline V gene sequence: CDR1 SGHVS, CDR2 FQNEAQ. Unmatched junction bases numbered 14, after V lost 4 bases and J lost 9 bases. Written as DNA, the CDR3 is TGTGCCAGCAGCTCCCTTAGCTTAGCGGGGGGTTTTGCCCAGTACTTC. Protein sequence: CASSSLSLAGGFAQYF.

This clone has more than one count but fewer than ten. The rearrangement uses TRBV25-1 and TRBJ1-3, with TRBD1 matching over 7 bases. Germline assignment: CDR1 MGHDK and CDR2 SYGVNS. This CDR3 is 15 amino acids long. Trimming at V came to 6 bases and at J to 1 base, leaving 6 bases not matched to a gene. As DNA, the CDR3 is TGTGCCAGCAGCTTGGGACAGAGTTCTGGAAACACCATATATTTT. As protein: CASSLGQSSGNTIYF.

The J gene is TRBJ2-2, the V gene TRBV6-6; TRBD2 matches 9 bases. Germline CDR1 is MNHNY and CDR2 is SVGAGI (reference sequence). V lost 3 bases, J lost 9 bases, and 8 bases stayed unmatched. This CDR3 contains 15 residues. CDR3 in DNA: TGTGCCAGCAGTTATCGAGCGGGGGGTCTCCGGGAGCTGTTTTTT. This sequence encodes CASSYRAGGLRELFF.

This chain joins TRBV4-3 and TRBJ1-2, with 10 bases matching TRBD1. Germline values: CDR1 LGHNA, CDR2 YSLEER. CDR3 length: 16 residues. V lost 2 bases, J lost 7 bases, and 10 bases stayed unmatched. Written as DNA, the CDR3 is TGCGCCAGCAGCCAAAGTGCTTCCGGGACAGGGGCTGGCTACACCTTC. Amino acid sequence: CASSQSASGTGAGYTF.

The chain carries TRBV7-3 and TRBJ2-2, with D perhaps TRBD1 (5 bases). This CDR3 spans 13 amino acids. V lost 7 bases and J lost 3, with 9 bases in between. CDR1 is SGHTA, CDR2 FQGTGA, per germline. The CDR3 nucleotides read TGTGCCAGCAACAGGACCTACACCGGGGAGCTGTTTTTT. Amino acid sequence: CASNRTYTGELFF.

The CDR3 protein is CASRNRATISNTGELFF. CDR3 coding DNA: TGTGCCAGCAGAAACAGGGCTACCATTTCGAACACCGGGGAGCTGTTTTTT. The rearrangement links TRBV2 to TRBJ2-2; D might be TRBD1 (6 bases). The germline V and J ends were trimmed by 6 bases and 0 bases, with 17 bases remaining between them. This CDR3 spans 17 amino acids. The V gene's germline CDR1 is SNHLY and CDR2 FYNNEI.

The rearrangement uses TRBV11-1 and TRBJ1-4; 8 bases fit TRBD1. The junction had 7 bases not matched to a gene; V was cut back by 5 bases and J by 8 bases. The length of the CDR3 is 14 residues. CDR1 and CDR2 (germline): SGHAT, FQDESV (reference sequence). DNA for the CDR3: TGTGCCAGCAGCCCGGAGACAGGGGAAGAAAAACTGTTTTTT. This codes for CASSPETGEEKLFF.

The chain combines TRBV29-1 with TRBJ1-4, with 8 bases identical to TRBD1. The length of the CDR3 is 12 residues. Germline CDR1 is SQVTM and CDR2 is ANQGSEA. The trim removed 7 bases at V and 5 bases at J, leaving 3 bases unmatched. The CDR3 is CSARQGNEKLFF. The CDR3 region has the DNA TGCAGCGCTCGACAGGGGAATGAAAAACTGTTTTTT.

The sample holds a few counts of this clone. The chain is built from TRBV2 and TRBJ1-5; TRBD1 agrees at 9 bases. There are 13 residues in the CDR3. CDR1 and CDR2 from the germline V gene are SNHLY and FYNNEI. V lost 6 bases, J lost 7 bases, and 4 bases stayed unmatched. The CDR3 DNA reads TGTGCCAGCAGATGGACAGGGGAGCAGCCCCAGCATTTT. The encoded protein is CASRWTGEQPQHF.

This chain uses TRBV10-3 with TRBJ1-6, with a possible D match to TRBD1 (5 bases). The length of the CDR3 is 14 residues. Trimming stripped 0 bases from V and 14 bases from J, with 14 bases between. Germline CDR1 is ENHRY and CDR2 is SYGVKD. Written as DNA, the CDR3 is TGTGCCATCAGTGAGTCATCGACAGTCGCAACCCTCCACTTT. Translating it yields CAISESSTVATLHF.

J is TRBJ1-1 and V is TRBV18; D possibly corresponds to TRBD1 (6 bases). Germline V gene data show CDR1 as KGHSH and CDR2 as LQKENI. The length of the CDR3 is 14 residues. The V gene lost 3 bases and the J gene lost 4 bases, with 12 bases spanning the gap. The CDR3 sequence: CASSPQSGVTEAFF. As DNA, the CDR3 is TGTGCCAGCTCACCGCAGTCAGGGGTCACTGAAGCTTTCTTT. Full variable domain (missing parts from reference TRBV18 and TRBJ1-1): NAGVMQNPRHLVRRRGQEARLRCSPMKGHSHVYWYRQLPEEGLKFMVYLQKENIIDESGMPKERFSAEFPKEGPSILRIQQVVRGDSAAYFCASSPQSGVTEAFFGQGTRLTVV.

The chain couples TRBV15 to TRBJ2-7; 7 nucleotides match TRBD1. Germline V gives CDR1 LNHNV, CDR2 YYDKDF (reference sequence). The CDR3 is 16 amino acids. V shed 3 bases, J shed 0 bases, and the junction held 8 bases outside the gene matches. The CDR3 loop reads CATSSPDRESSYEQYF. The CDR3 region has the DNA TGTGCCACCAGCAGCCCCGACAGGGAGAGCTCCTACGAGCAGTACTTC.

The chain links TRBV27 to TRBJ2-5, with D uncertain. This CDR3 comprises 15 residues. V lost 2 bases to trimming and J lost 5 bases, with 15 bases between them. Germline V gene sequence: CDR1 MNHEY, CDR2 SMNVEV (reference sequence). The CDR3 DNA follows: TGTGCCAGCAGTTTAATATGGCCTGCGAGGGAGACCCAGTACTTC. Translation gives CASSLIWPARETQYF.

The V and J genes are TRBV5-6 and TRBJ2-2; 8 bases fit TRBD2. This CDR3 is 16 amino acids long. Unmatched junction bases numbered 6, after V lost 4 bases and J lost 1 base. Germline V CDR1 and CDR2: SGHDT, YYEEEE. The DNA for the CDR3 is TGTGCCAGCAGCAACCGGGGGGGTAGGAACACCGGGGAGCTGTTTTTT. This translates into CASSNRGGRNTGELFF.

The genes are TRBV7-6 and TRBJ1-2, with D uncertain. The germline V and J ends were trimmed by 1 base and 5 bases, with 17 bases remaining between them. This CDR3 spans 16 amino acids. Germline V lookup: CDR1 SGHVS, CDR2 FNYEAQ. CDR3 nucleotide sequence: TGTGCCAGCAGCTTAGACCCAACGTGGAGTGGGTATGGCTACACCTTC. It translates to CASSLDPTWSGYGYTF.

CDR3: CASAVGGDIEQYF. The CDR3 DNA sequence: TGTGCCAGCGCTGTTGGGGGGGATATCGAGCAGTACTTC. The rearrangement joins TRBV2 to TRBJ2-7, with 7 bases that match TRBD2. Germline CDR1 is SNHLY and CDR2 is FYNNEI. The CDR3 covers 13 residues. Unmatched junction bases numbered 10, after V lost 8 bases and J lost 6 bases.

This chain links TRBV9 with TRBJ2-7, with D perhaps matching TRBD2 (5 bases). Germline CDR1 SGDLS, CDR2 YYNGEE. The V and J ends lost 4 bases and 6 bases respectively, with 20 bases between them. The CDR3 covers 15 residues. CDR3 DNA sequence: TGTGCCAGCAGCCCGACGGCGGGCCCCGCAAGCGAGCAGTACTTC. It specifies CASSPTAGPASEQYF.

The V gene is TRBV6-1, the J gene TRBJ2-7; 12 nucleotides match TRBD1. The CDR3 consists of 15 residues. V shed 5 bases, J shed 2 bases, and the junction held 4 bases outside the gene matches. Germline CDR1 reads MNHNS; CDR2 reads SASEGT. CDR3 coding DNA: TGTGCCAGCAGTTGGGGGACAGGGGGCCCCTACGAGCAGTACTTC. Its protein product is CASSWGTGGPYEQYF.

The chain uses TRBV28 and TRBJ2-7, with 11 bases identical to TRBD2. The CDR3 contains 14 residues. With 5 bases clipped from V and 5 bases from J, the junction kept 5 bases outside the gene matches. Germline-derived CDR1 and CDR2 are MDHEN and SYDVKM. CDR3 protein: CASSVAGGEDEQYF. The CDR3 DNA is TGTGCCAGCAGTGTAGCGGGGGGGGAGGACGAGCAGTACTTC.

This clone was picked up a small number of times. The chain uses TRBV4-2 and TRBJ1-1; D possibly corresponds to TRBD1 (6 bases). This CDR3 has 14 residues. Trimming left V 2 bases short and J 4 bases short, with 11 bases between. Per germline, CDR1 LGHNA and CDR2 YNFKEQ. DNA of the CDR3: TGTGCCAGCAGCCAACAGGGGTGGAGCACTGAAGCTTTCTTT. It is translated as CASSQQGWSTEAFF.

Here the CDR3 reads CASSLGPDRDEQYF. The CDR3 region has the DNA TGCGCCAGCAGCTTGGGACCTGACAGGGACGAGCAGTACTTC. The chain is built from TRBV5-1 and TRBJ2-7, with 7 bases aligning to TRBD1. Germline assignment: CDR1 SGHRS and CDR2 YFSETQ. J lost 5 bases, V lost 0 bases, and 5 bases had no gene match. There are 14 residues in the CDR3.

This chain connects TRBV5-1 to TRBJ1-4; 8 bases line up with TRBD1. The CDR3 is made up of 15 amino acids. The V segment lost 3 bases and the J segment 6 bases; nucleotides outside the gene matches: 7. Germline loops: CDR1 SGHRS, CDR2 YFSETQ. The CDR3 nucleotides read TGCGCCAGCAGCTCGCAGGGGGCGGGTGATGAAAAACTGTTTTTT. Translating gives CASSSQGAGDEKLFF. Together with reference TRBV5-1 and TRBJ1-4, the CDR3 gives the full variable domain: KAGVTQTPRYLIKTRGQQVTLSCSPISGHRSVSWYQQTPGQGLQFLFEYFSETQRNKGNFPGRFSGRQFSNSRSEMNVSTLELGDSALYLCASSSQGAGDEKLFFGSGTQLSVL.